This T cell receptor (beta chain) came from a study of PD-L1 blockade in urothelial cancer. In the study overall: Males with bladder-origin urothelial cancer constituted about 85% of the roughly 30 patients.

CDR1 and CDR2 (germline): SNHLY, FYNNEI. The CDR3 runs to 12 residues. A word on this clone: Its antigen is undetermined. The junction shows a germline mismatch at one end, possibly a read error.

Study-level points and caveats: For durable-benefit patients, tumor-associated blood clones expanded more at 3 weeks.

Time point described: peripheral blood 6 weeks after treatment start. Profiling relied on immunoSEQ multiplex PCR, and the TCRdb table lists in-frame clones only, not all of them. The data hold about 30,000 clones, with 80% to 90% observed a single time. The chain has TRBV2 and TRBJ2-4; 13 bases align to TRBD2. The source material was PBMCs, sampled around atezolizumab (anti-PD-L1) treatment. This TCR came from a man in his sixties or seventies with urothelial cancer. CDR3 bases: TGTGCCAGCAGCGGGACTAGCGGGGCAGGGCACTTC. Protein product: CASSGTSGAGHF.